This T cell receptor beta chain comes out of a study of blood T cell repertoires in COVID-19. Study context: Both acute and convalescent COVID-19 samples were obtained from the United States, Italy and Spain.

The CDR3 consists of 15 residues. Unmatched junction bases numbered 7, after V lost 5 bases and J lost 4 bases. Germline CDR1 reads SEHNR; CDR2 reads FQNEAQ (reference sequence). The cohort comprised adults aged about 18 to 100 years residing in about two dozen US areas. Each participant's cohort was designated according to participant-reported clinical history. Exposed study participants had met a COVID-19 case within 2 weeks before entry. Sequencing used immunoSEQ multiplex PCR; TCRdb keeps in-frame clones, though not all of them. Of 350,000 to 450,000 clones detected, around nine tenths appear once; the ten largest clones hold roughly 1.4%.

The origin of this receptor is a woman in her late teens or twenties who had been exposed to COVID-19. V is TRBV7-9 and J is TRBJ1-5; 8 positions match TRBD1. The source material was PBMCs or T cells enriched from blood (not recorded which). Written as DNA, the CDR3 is TGTGCCAGCAGCAGCGGACAGGGACGAAATCAGCCCCAGCATTTT. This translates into CASSSGQGRNQPQHF. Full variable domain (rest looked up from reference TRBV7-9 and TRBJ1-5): DTGVSQNPRHKITKRGQNVTFRCDPISEHNRLYWYRQTLGQGPEFLTYFQNEAQLEKSRLLSDRFSAERPKGSFSTLEIQRTEQGDSAMYLCASSSGQGRNQPQHFGDGTRLSIL.